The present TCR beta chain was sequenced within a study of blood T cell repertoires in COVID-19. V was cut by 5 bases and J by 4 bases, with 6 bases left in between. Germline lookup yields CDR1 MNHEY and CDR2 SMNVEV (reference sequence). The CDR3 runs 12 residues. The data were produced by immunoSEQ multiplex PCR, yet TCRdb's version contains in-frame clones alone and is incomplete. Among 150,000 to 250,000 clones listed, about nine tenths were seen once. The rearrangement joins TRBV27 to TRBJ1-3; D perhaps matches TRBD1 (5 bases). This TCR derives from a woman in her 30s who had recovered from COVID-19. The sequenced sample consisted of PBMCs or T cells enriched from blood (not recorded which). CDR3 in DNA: TGTGCCAGCAGTCCAGGGGGAAACACCATATATTTT. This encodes CASSPGGNTIYF.